A selection of T cell receptor beta chains follows, all from one sample in a study of cytomegalovirus exposure and HLA in healthy donors. The protocol was immunoSEQ multiplex PCR, while the TCRdb copy is restricted to in-frame clones and leaves out a portion. Among 150,000 to 200,000 clones listed, 86% were seen once. Sequenced input: PBMCs. The receptors here all came from a woman in her twenties or thirties in good health and CMV-seronegative. CDR3s include the opening cysteine and the closing phenylalanine or tryptophan. The D gene is left open where the match is weak. The listing skips clone size in some rows; elsewhere it reads once, few, many or a size class.

cdr3_aa | cdr3_nt | j_call | v_call | clone_size | d_call
CASSQADYGYTF | TGTGCCAGCAGCCAAGCCGACTATGGCTACACCTTC | TRBJ1-2 | TRBV4-2 | - | -
CASSLRSGLAFF | TGCGCCAGCAGCCTCAGGAGCGGGTTGGCTTTCTTT | TRBJ1-1 | TRBV4-1 | - | -
CASSQDSGFTDRGKRNTIYF | TGCGCCAGCAGCCAAGATTCCGGATTCACAGACAGGGGAAAAAGGAACACCATATATTTT | TRBJ1-3 | TRBV4-1 | - | TRBD1
CASSLSGGNSYEQYF | TGTGCCAGCAGCTTGTCAGGGGGCAACTCCTACGAGCAGTACTTC | TRBJ2-7 | TRBV5-4 | - | TRBD1
CASSLGLTLHF | TGTGCCAGCAGCTTGGGACTGACCCTCCACTTT | TRBJ1-6 | TRBV7-9 | few | -
CASFNGLNTGELFF | TGTGCCAGCTTTAACGGACTAAACACCGGGGAGCTGTTTTTT | TRBJ2-2 | TRBV6-6 | once | -
CASSLTVNTEAFF | TGTGCCAGCAGCTTGACAGTGAACACTGAAGCTTTCTTT | TRBJ1-1 | TRBV7-2 | - | -
CASGSESSYNEQFF | TGTGCTAGTGGTTCGGAGTCCTCCTACAATGAGCAGTTCTTC | TRBJ2-1 | TRBV12-5 | - | -
CASSPPGQGNYGYTF | TGTGCCAGCTCACCACCGGGACAGGGGAACTATGGCTACACCTTC | TRBJ1-2 | TRBV18 | once | TRBD1
CASSLGTGSPEAFF | TGTGCCAGCAGCTTAGGGACAGGGTCCCCTGAAGCTTTCTTT | TRBJ1-1 | TRBV7-2 | - | TRBD1
CASSKHRQGKTNTEAFF | TGTGCCAGCAGCAAACACCGACAGGGAAAAACGAACACTGAAGCTTTCTTT | TRBJ1-1 | TRBV7-2 | once | TRBD1
CASSTRQVSYEQYF | TGTGCCAGCAGCACCCGACAAGTCTCCTACGAGCAGTACTTC | TRBJ2-7 | TRBV7-8 | - | -
CASSLPRGQGGGYTF | TGTGCCAGCAGCCTCCCCCGGGGACAGGGTGGTGGCTACACCTTC | TRBJ1-2 | TRBV7-2 | once | TRBD1
CASSSQGDSYGYTF | TGCGCCAGCAGTTCACAGGGAGACTCCTATGGCTACACCTTC | TRBJ1-2 | TRBV5-1 | - | -
CAWRGRSVLDTEAFF | TGTGCCTGGAGGGGGCGATCAGTTTTAGACACTGAAGCTTTCTTT | TRBJ1-1 | TRBV30 | - | -
CASSVSGAHNEQFF | TGTGCCAGCAGCGTCTCGGGGGCTCACAATGAGCAGTTCTTC | TRBJ2-1 | TRBV9 | - | -
CASSPGTGRYPREAFF | TGCGCCAGCAGCCCGGGGACAGGGAGATATCCTAGGGAAGCTTTCTTT | TRBJ1-1 | TRBV5-1 | - | TRBD1
CASSRDSYGYTF | TGTGCCAGCAGCCGGGACAGCTATGGCTACACCTTC | TRBJ1-2 | TRBV6-5 | - | TRBD1
CASRLFSGTTNEQFF | TGTGCCAGCAGACTCTTCTCCGGGACGACTAATGAGCAGTTCTTC | TRBJ2-1 | TRBV27 | - | -
CATSRTGGAGGIYGYTF | TGTGCCACCAGCAGAACAGGGGGCGCCGGGGGTATCTATGGCTACACCTTC | TRBJ1-2 | TRBV15 | - | TRBD1
CASSLGTGTYNEQFF | TGTGCCAGCAGCTTAGGGACAGGGACCTACAATGAGCAGTTCTTC | TRBJ2-1 | TRBV11-3 | - | TRBD1
CASRRQGASGNTIYF | TGTGCCAGCAGACGTCAGGGGGCATCTGGAAACACCATATATTTT | TRBJ1-3 | TRBV27 | - | TRBD1
CSVGPSVDTQYF | TGCAGCGTTGGTCCTAGCGTAGATACGCAGTATTTT | TRBJ2-3 | TRBV29-1 | - | -
CASSATAGRGSYEQYF | TGTGCCAGCAGCGCTACGGCGGGACGGGGATCCTACGAGCAGTACTTC | TRBJ2-7 | TRBV7-6 | - | -
CASIPRVDTEAFF | TGTGCCAGCATCCCGCGGGTGGACACTGAAGCTTTCTTT | TRBJ1-1 | TRBV28 | - | -
CASSTPRDAGNEQFF | TGTGCCAGCAGTACCCCCCGGGACGCAGGCAATGAGCAGTTCTTC | TRBJ2-1 | TRBV2 | - | -
CASSLSGPGNQPQHF | TGTGCCAGCAGCTTATCGGGACCGGGCAATCAGCCCCAGCATTTT | TRBJ1-5 | TRBV7-2 | - | -
CASSLSGVHQETQYF | TGTGCCAGCAGTCTCAGCGGGGTGCACCAAGAGACCCAGTACTTC | TRBJ2-5 | TRBV7-8 | - | TRBD2
CASSSRSGPYEQYF | TGTGCCAGCAGTTCCAGGTCGGGTCCCTACGAGCAGTACTTC | TRBJ2-7 | TRBV4-2 | few | -